This T cell receptor beta chain is from a study of T cells in tuberculosis. Study at large: This South African cohort compared adolescents with or without latent tuberculosis against adults with active tuberculosis.

Germline values: CDR1 SEHNR, CDR2 FQNEAQ (reference sequence). Trimming removed 5 bases at V and 1 base at J, with 7 bases between. The CDR3 is made up of 13 amino acids. Time point meaning: new active TB diagnosis, blood taken before or within 7 days of starting treatment. Clones were sequenced by immunoSEQ multiplex PCR, and TCRdb holds only the in-frame ones, with some missing. Of approximately 46,000 clones in the sample, about 95% are singletons; the top ten hold more than 1.2%. The starting material was PBMCs, obtained at tuberculosis diagnosis. The source of this sequence is an adult with tuberculosis. The rearrangement joins TRBV7-9 to TRBJ2-3; unclear D gene. The CDR3 protein is CASSLSGTDTQYF. In DNA, the CDR3 is TGTGCCAGCAGCCTTTCCGGCACAGATACGCAGTATTTT. Full variable domain (remainder filled in from reference TRBV7-9 and TRBJ2-3): DTGVSQNPRHKITKRGQNVTFRCDPISEHNRLYWYRQTLGQGPEFLTYFQNEAQLEKSRLLSDRFSAERPKGSFSTLEIQRTEQGDSAMYLCASSLSGTDTQYFGPGTRLTVL.